Here is one T cell receptor beta chain with its context. The clone's antigen remains unknown. Base qualities are not provided; no much larger clone lies one nucleotide away. Sequencing relied on an Illumina HiSeq 1500. TCRdb reworked the public reads: Q25 trimming with fastp, MiXCR clone assembly, productive beta chains retained. Rows are unified per CDR3 protein, each entry keeping the most common DNA and genes. Within this sample are approximately 590,000 distinct CDR3 sequences, with around 40% of them counted one time only. The ten biggest clones cover around 46% of the sample. The sample belongs to a study of T cell repertoires in cytomegalovirus infection (dated by TCRdb to between 2017 and 2020). Study-wide context: Alongside well-studied HLA-B-restricted epitopes, the peptide stimulations were aimed at recently identified HLA-C-restricted CMV epitopes, whose presentation resists viral immunomodulation. The HLA type of each donor mattered for the analysis, because public TCR beta signatures pointed to carriage of CMV infection along with the matching HLA type. Study-level results and caveats: In both this cohort and an independent cohort of 352 donors, the cumulative frequency of public TCR beta family members distinguished carriers of CMV infection plus the relevant HLA type. The ex vivo response was dominated by HLA-C-restricted CMV-specific TCR beta clonotypes, which also provided the single most frequent clonotype in two of eight donors.

From its cysteine to its phenylalanine, the CDR3 spans 15 amino acids. Only the CDR3 DNA is retained, 45 bases long and in frame from the first base. The germline V and J ends show losses of 7 bases and 3 bases respectively, and no gene match explains 9 bases of the junction. CDR1 and CDR2 are drawn from the germline V gene: SGHAT, FQNNGV. The sample's treatment or condition label, decoded: in vitro stimulation with specific CMV peptide epitopes to enrich CMV-specific T cells. This clonotype was obtained from a human donor in good health (CMV status not recorded). Some clones in this sample may be carry-over from other donors' samples. The sequences come from cultured PBMCs, collected from culture after CMV antigen stimulation. The chain was built from TRBV11-2 and TRBJ2-5; TRBD1 lines up with 9 middle nucleotides. The CDR3 corresponds to CASTPGGTGKETQYF. In nucleotide form, the sequence is TGTGCCAGCACCCCAGGAGGGACAGGGAAAGAGACCCAGTACTTC. With all but the CDR3 taken from the reference TRBV11-2 and TRBJ2-5 genes, the full variable domain is: EAGVAQSPRYKIIEKRQSVAFWCNPISGHATLYWYQQILGQGPKLLIQFQNNGVVDDSQLPKDRFSAERLKGVDSTLKIQPAKLEDSAVYLCASTPGGTGKETQYFGPGTRLLVL.